A single sample gave rise to the 26 T cell receptor beta chains below, sequenced in a study of T-cell memory formation after mild COVID-19. TCRdb reprocessed the 5' RACE reads via MiXCR and lists one record per CDR3 protein. The top ten hold roughly two fifths of the sample, which has 70,000 to 100,000 distinct CDR3 sequences, about 15% seen once. The sequencing sample was made of PBMCs or a T cell subset sorted from them (not recorded which). These receptors were taken from a man aged 18 to 29 who had mild COVID-19 (a few samples of this study predate the infection). Cell type and time point are not known.

The table lists this clonotype with many counts. V gene TRBV4-1 combines with J gene TRBJ1-6; TRBD1 agrees at 8 bases. V shed 4 bases and J 10 bases; nucleotides not matched to a gene: 3. The CDR3 runs to 13 residues. Germline assignment: CDR1 MGHRA and CDR2 YSYEKL. CDR3 nucleotide sequence: TGCGCCAGCAGCCTGACAGGGGTCTCACCCCTCCACTTT. Its protein product is CASSLTGVSPLHF.

The rearrangement joins TRBV4-1 to TRBJ2-1; maybe TRBD2 (6 bases). This CDR3 spans 13 amino acids. V dropped 4 bases and J dropped 5 bases, with 9 bases sitting between them. The germline CDR1 and CDR2 sequences are MGHRA and YSYEKL. In nucleotides, the CDR3 is TGCGCCAGCAGCCTTAGCGGAAACAATGAGCAGTTCTTC. Encoded protein: CASSLSGNNEQFF.

The rearrangement links TRBV6-2 or TRBV6-3 to TRBJ2-7; D is perhaps TRBD1 or TRBD2 (5 bases each). The CDR3 contains 13 residues. Per the germline V gene, CDR1 is MNHEY and CDR2 is SVGEGT. The V gene lost 6 bases and the J gene lost 7 bases, with 16 bases spanning the gap. The CDR3 protein is CASSGTAVGEQYV. DNA of the CDR3: TGTGCCAGCAGCGGGACCGCGGTCGGGGAGCAGTACGTC.

There are a few counts of this clonotype. The chain is built from TRBV29-1 and TRBJ2-7; 11 nucleotides match TRBD2. Trimming took 5 bases from V and 2 from J; bases not matched to a gene: 5. Germline values: CDR1 SQVTM, CDR2 ANQGSEA. The CDR3 is 14 amino acids. CDR3 region: CSVLTSGAPYEQYF. As DNA, the CDR3 is TGCAGCGTTTTGACTAGCGGGGCCCCCTACGAGCAGTACTTC.

CDR3 loop: CASPPGQDPGEQFF. The CDR3 DNA is TGTGCCAGCCCCCCGGGACAAGACCCTGGTGAGCAGTTCTTC. The genes are TRBV2 and TRBJ2-1, with D maybe TRBD1 (6 bases). Germline loops: CDR1 SNHLY, CDR2 FYNNEI. Deletions cut 8 bases from V and 9 bases from J, with 20 bases between. There are 14 residues in the CDR3.

The chain uses TRBV28 and TRBJ2-5, with 7 bases fitting TRBD1. CDR3 length: 15 residues. Trimming at V came to 3 bases and at J to 6 bases, leaving 10 bases not matched to a gene. The germline V gene encodes CDR1 MDHEN and CDR2 SYDVKM. The CDR3 loop reads CASSLTGSLVQTQYF. CDR3 sequence (DNA): TGTGCCAGCAGTTTGACAGGGTCCCTTGTACAGACCCAGTACTTC.

V and J are TRBV29-1 and TRBJ1-2, with unresolved D. Germline lookup yields CDR1 SQVTM and CDR2 ANQGSEA. Trimming shortened V by 2 bases and J by 0 bases, and 10 bases separated the two germline ends. The CDR3 runs 14 residues. CDR3 nucleotides: TGCAGCGTTGAATGGCACAAAGCTAACTATGGCTACACCTTC. Its protein is CSVEWHKANYGYTF.

Many counts were recorded for this clonotype. DNA of the CDR3: TGTGCCAGCAGCTTGGGGCCAGGAAGGAGCACTGAAGCTTTCTTT. Its translation is CASSLGPGRSTEAFF. The rearrangement joins TRBV5-4 to TRBJ1-1; D not certain. The CDR3 spans 15 residues. The V end was cut by 0 bases, the J end by 4 bases, with 13 bases between. Germline CDR1 reads SGHNT; CDR2 reads YYREEE (reference sequence).

The chain uses TRBV4-3 and TRBJ2-5, with TRBD2 as a possible D gene (5 bases). In germline, CDR1 is LGHNA, CDR2 YSLEER. The CDR3 has 17 amino acids. The germline V and J ends were trimmed by 1 base and 2 bases, with 17 bases remaining between them. CDR3 in amino acids: CASSQGPGKVSQETQYF. The CDR3 DNA reads as TGCGCCAGCAGCCAAGGCCCGGGGAAAGTGTCTCAAGAGACCCAGTACTTC.

The chain recombines TRBV7-7 with TRBJ2-5, with 8 bases fitting TRBD2. J was trimmed by 4 bases and V by 6 bases; bases with no gene match: 10. CDR3 length equals 15 residues. Germline CDR1 and CDR2: SSHAT and FNYEAQ (reference sequence). CDR3 sequence reads: CASSRTSGGLETQYF. The CDR3 nucleotides read TGTGCCAGCAGTCGGACCAGCGGGGGCTTAGAGACCCAGTACTTC.

This clonotype occurred a few times. The chain recombines TRBV29-1 with TRBJ2-1; D is unclear. Deletions cut 6 bases from V and 0 bases from J, with 9 bases between. This CDR3 has 13 residues. Germline V lookup: CDR1 SQVTM, CDR2 ANQGSEA. This chain's CDR3 is CSVERSSYNEQFF. DNA for the CDR3: TGCAGCGTGGAAAGGAGCTCCTACAATGAGCAGTTCTTC.

J is TRBJ2-1 and V is TRBV29-1; D not resolved. The CDR3 covers 14 residues. Trimming pared 4 bases from V and 2 bases from J, leaving 12 bases between. CDR1 and CDR2 (germline): SQVTM, ANQGSEA. The CDR3 here is CSVGNPLPYNEQFF. The DNA for the CDR3 is TGCAGCGTTGGGAATCCGCTCCCCTACAATGAGCAGTTCTTC.

This clonotype was counted between two and nine times. DNA for the CDR3: TGTGCCAGCATCTACGGGGTGGATCCGAGTGAAGCTTTCTTT. This gives the protein CASIYGVDPSEAFF. The V gene is TRBV6-6, the J gene TRBJ1-1; no firm D call. The CDR3 runs to 14 residues. With 7 bases removed from V and 7 bases from J, the gap between germline ends came to 19 bases. The germline gives CDR1 MNHNY, CDR2 SVGAGI (reference sequence).

This clonotype was counted between two and nine times. The chain has TRBV27 and TRBJ2-3; 10 bases align to TRBD1. Germline-derived CDR1 and CDR2 are MNHEY and SMNVEV (reference sequence). This CDR3 is 15 amino acids long. V lost 6 bases, J lost 3 bases, and 6 bases stayed unmatched. DNA for the CDR3: TGTGCCAGCAGCCCCGGGACAGGGGCGACAGATACGCAGTATTTT. It encodes CASSPGTGATDTQYF.

This clonotype came up many times. The V and J genes are TRBV11-2 and TRBJ1-1; tentatively, D is TRBD1 (5 bases). V lost 2 bases and J 4 bases, leaving 11 bases between the germline ends. The CDR3 covers 14 residues. Looked up from germline, CDR1 is SGHAT and CDR2 is FQNNGV. CDR3 region: CASSLYGGSTEAFF. DNA of the CDR3: TGTGCCAGCAGCTTATACGGGGGTAGCACTGAAGCTTTCTTT.

This clonotype was seen at least ten times. The CDR3 is CASSTTVATEQYF. CDR3 coding DNA: TGTGCCAGTAGTACCACAGTGGCTACCGAGCAGTACTTC. V and J are TRBV19 and TRBJ2-7; D is undetermined. V lost 4 bases and J lost 6, with 13 bases in between. Germline V gives CDR1 LNHDA, CDR2 SQIVND (reference sequence). The CDR3 length is 13 residues.

This clonotype was counted only a few times. The J gene is TRBJ1-5, the V gene TRBV4-3; D perhaps matches TRBD1 (5 bases). Deletions cut 3 bases from V and 6 bases from J, with 15 bases between. CDR1 and CDR2 (germline): LGHNA, YSLEER. The CDR3 spans 15 residues. The CDR3 loop is CASSQNTGLSQPQHF. CDR3 DNA sequence: TGCGCCAGCAGCCAGAATACAGGACTATCTCAGCCCCAGCATTTT.

This clonotype has only a few counts. The chain employs TRBV6-1 and TRBJ1-5; D possibly corresponds to TRBD1 (5 bases). The V end lost 1 base, the J end lost 6 bases, and 10 bases lay between the germline ends. CDR3 length equals 14 residues. CDR1 and CDR2 (germline): MNHNS, SASEGT. The CDR3 loop reads CASSEGGDRQPQHF. The CDR3 nucleotides read TGTGCCAGCAGTGAAGGGGGGGACCGTCAGCCCCAGCATTTT.

A note on this clonotype: One junction end does not reproduce the germline sequence, and a read error may be involved. This chain joins TRBV4-1 and TRBJ1-3, with TRBD1 matching over 8 bases. The CDR3 is made up of 17 amino acids. Germline loops: CDR1 MGHRA, CDR2 YSYEKL. Here the CDR3 DNA reads TGCGCCAGCAGCCACCCATACAGGGGGAGCGTCGGAAACACCATAGATTTT. This gives the protein CASSHPYRGSVGNTIDF.

The chain links TRBV19 to TRBJ2-4; TRBD1 matches at 8 bases. The germline gives CDR1 LNHDA, CDR2 SQIVND (reference sequence). The CDR3 length is 13 residues. V trimming: 10 bases; J trimming: 4 bases; junction bases outside the gene matches: 6. CDR3 coding DNA: TGTGCCACCTCCCGACAGGGGAAAAACATTCAGTACTTC. It encodes CATSRQGKNIQYF.

The V and J genes are TRBV7-9 and TRBJ2-3; TRBD2 aligns across 8 bases. With V trimmed by 5 bases and J by 2 bases, 9 bases remained unmatched. CDR1 and CDR2 (germline): SEHNR, FQNEAQ (reference sequence). CDR3 length: 16 residues. CDR3 loop: CASSPAPGGATDTQYF. CDR3 coding DNA: TGTGCCAGCAGCCCAGCCCCGGGGGGGGCCACAGATACGCAGTATTTT.

This clonotype showed up many times. V gene TRBV27 combines with J gene TRBJ2-1, with D uncertain. This CDR3 region has 13 residues. V was cut by 1 base and J by 0 bases, with 1 base left in between. Germline CDR1 is MNHEY and CDR2 is SMNVEV (reference sequence). The CDR3 spells CASSLFSYNEQFF. The CDR3 bases are TGTGCCAGCAGTTTATTCTCCTACAATGAGCAGTTCTTC.

V and J are TRBV11-2 and TRBJ2-7, with D tentatively TRBD2 (7 bases). Germline V gives CDR1 SGHAT, CDR2 FQNNGV. Between the trimmed V and J ends, which lost 4 bases and 5 bases, there was a span of 15 bases. This CDR3 has 14 amino acids. The CDR3: CASSYRGALDEQYF. In nucleotides, the CDR3 is TGTGCCAGCAGCTACCGGGGGGCTCTGGACGAGCAGTACTTC.

This clonotype was seen repeatedly, ten times or more. J is TRBJ1-2 and V is TRBV29-1, with 7 bases identical to TRBD1. V gave up 8 bases and J gave up 1 base; unmatched junction bases: 7. The CDR3 contains 13 residues. The germline V gene has CDR1 SQVTM and CDR2 ANQGSEA. The CDR3, as DNA: TGCAGCATTCCGGGACAGCTTAACTATGGCTACACCTTC. Its translation is CSIPGQLNYGYTF.

This clonotype was recorded a few times. This rearrangement joins TRBV2 to TRBJ1-1; D uncertain. This CDR3 has 10 amino acids. Germline loops: CDR1 SNHLY, CDR2 FYNNEI. Trimming took off 6 bases at V and 11 bases at J, with 10 bases between the two ends. CDR3 in DNA: TGTGCCAGCAGCAGATCTAGGGCTTTCTTT. Its protein product is CASSRSRAFF.

V usage is TRBV6-5 and J usage is TRBJ1-1, with 7 bases fitting TRBD1. With V trimmed by 5 bases and J by 12 bases, 12 bases remained unmatched. CDR1 is MNHEY and CDR2 is SVGAGI in the germline V gene. The CDR3 runs to 13 residues. Here the CDR3 reads CASSLRQGRETFF. CDR3 bases: TGTGCCAGCAGTCTCCGACAGGGTCGGGAAACTTTCTTT.